This entry features one T cell receptor beta chain sequence. Under the authors' procedure: Reference gene primers were amplified, and this amplification served to estimate nucleated cell counts. Sequenced by immunoSEQ multiplex PCR; TCRdb stores in-frame clones only, minus some. V and J calls and clone size come straight from that table; D and trimming were deduced from the DNA. The sample has tens of thousands of clones; 85% to 90% are singletons. The germline V gene encodes CDR1 SGDLS and CDR2 YYNGEE. There are 15 residues in the CDR3. Unmatched junction bases numbered 2, after V lost 0 bases and J lost 9 bases. The data were obtained in a study of blood T cell repertoires in COVID-19. Study-wide context: Samples of COVID-19 (acute and convalescent) were obtained from the United States, Italy and Spain. Sample material is recorded as cDNA or gDNA derived from T cells, B-cell-depleted T cells, or PBMCs.

Sequencing used peripheral blood. V gene TRBV9 combines with J gene TRBJ1-6, with 11 bases lining up with TRBD1. This TCR was recovered from a woman older than 75 with active COVID-19. The chain's CDR3 is CASSVGGTGGSPLHF. CDR3 sequence (DNA): TGTGCCAGCAGCGTAGGGGGGACAGGGGGTTCACCCCTCCACTTT.